The 3 T cell receptor beta chains given below trace back to one sample, sequenced in a study of cytomegalovirus exposure and HLA in healthy donors (dated by TCRdb to about 2017). The method was the immunoSEQ multiplex PCR assay. In TCRdb, the immuneACCESS table is reduced to in-frame sequences with V and J assigned. These tables do not hold every clone; where another copy was compared, an unresolved V gene accounts for under half, and the others remain unexplained. A total of more than 150,000 clones appear in this sample, about 86% of them only once. 2.8% of the sample is in the top ten clones. Specimen: PBMCs. The source is a woman aged 18-35 years in good health and CMV-seropositive.

The chain links TRBV9 to TRBJ1-5; D call uncertain. V gave up 0 bases and J gave up 1 base, with 5 bases separating them. The CDR3 spans 14 residues. Germline V gives CDR1 SGDLS, CDR2 YYNGEE. CDR3 DNA sequence: TGTGCCAGCAGCGTAGGGCAGAGCAATCAGCCCCAGCATTTT. Translation gives CASSVGQSNQPQHF. The variable domain in full, with the rest retrieved from reference TRBV9 and TRBJ1-5, is DSGVTQTPKHLITATGQRVTLRCSPRSGDLSVYWYQQSLDQGLQFLIQYYNGEERAKGNILERFSAQQFPDLHSELNLSSLELGDSALYFCASSVGQSNQPQHFGDGTRLSIL.

The chain has TRBV5-1 and TRBJ2-7; 10 bases match TRBD1. Germline CDR1 and CDR2: SGHRS and YFSETQ. This CDR3 region has 14 residues. The V gene end was trimmed by 4 bases and the J gene end by 3 bases; junction bases not matched to a gene: 4. CDR3 amino acids: CASSATGGFYEQYF. For the CDR3, the DNA is TGCGCCAGCAGCGCGACAGGGGGCTTCTACGAGCAGTACTTC.

This rearrangement joins TRBV4-1 to TRBJ1-1; 7 nucleotides align to TRBD1. This CDR3 has 15 residues. The J segment lost 1 base and the V segment lost 3 bases, leaving 5 bases of the junction unmatched. Germline lookup yields CDR1 MGHRA and CDR2 YSYEKL. As DNA, the CDR3 is TGCGCCAGCAGCCATCCCAGGGGGGAGAACACTGAAGCTTTCTTT. Encoded protein: CASSHPRGENTEAFF.